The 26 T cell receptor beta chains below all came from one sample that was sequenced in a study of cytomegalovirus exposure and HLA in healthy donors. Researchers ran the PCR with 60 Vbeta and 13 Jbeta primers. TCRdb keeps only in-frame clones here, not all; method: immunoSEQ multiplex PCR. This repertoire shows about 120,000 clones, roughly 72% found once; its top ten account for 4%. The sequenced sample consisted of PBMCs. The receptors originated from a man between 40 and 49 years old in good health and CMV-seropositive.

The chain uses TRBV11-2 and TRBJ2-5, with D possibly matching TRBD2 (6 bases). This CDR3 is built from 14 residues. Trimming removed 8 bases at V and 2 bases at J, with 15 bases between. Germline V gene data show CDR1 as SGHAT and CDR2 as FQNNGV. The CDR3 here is CASRLTGGQETQYF. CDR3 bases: TGTGCCAGCCGATTGACCGGGGGACAAGAGACCCAGTACTTC.

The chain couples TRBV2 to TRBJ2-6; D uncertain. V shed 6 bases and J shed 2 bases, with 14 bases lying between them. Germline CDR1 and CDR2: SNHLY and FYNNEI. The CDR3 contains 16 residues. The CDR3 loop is CASSARLGTGANVLTF. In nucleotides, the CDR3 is TGTGCCAGCAGCGCCAGACTCGGTACTGGGGCCAACGTCCTGACTTTC.

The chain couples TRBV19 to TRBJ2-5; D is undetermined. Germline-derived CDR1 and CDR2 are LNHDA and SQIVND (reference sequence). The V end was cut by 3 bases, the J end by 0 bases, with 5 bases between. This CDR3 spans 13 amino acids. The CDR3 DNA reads TGTGCCAGTAGTATTGAGTACCAAGAGACCCAGTACTTC. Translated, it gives CASSIEYQETQYF.

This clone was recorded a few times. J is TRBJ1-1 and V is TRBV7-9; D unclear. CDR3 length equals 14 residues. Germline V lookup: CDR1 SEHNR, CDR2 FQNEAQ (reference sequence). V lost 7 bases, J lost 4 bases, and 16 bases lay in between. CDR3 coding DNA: TGTGCCAGCAACAAAAAAGTAGAGGCCACTGAAGCTTTCTTT. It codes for CASNKKVEATEAFF.

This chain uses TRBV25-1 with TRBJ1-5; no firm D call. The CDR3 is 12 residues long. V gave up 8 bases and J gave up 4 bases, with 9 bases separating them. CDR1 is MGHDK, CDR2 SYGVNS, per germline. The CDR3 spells CASPELNQPQHF. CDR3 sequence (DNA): TGTGCCAGCCCTGAACTTAATCAGCCCCAGCATTTT.

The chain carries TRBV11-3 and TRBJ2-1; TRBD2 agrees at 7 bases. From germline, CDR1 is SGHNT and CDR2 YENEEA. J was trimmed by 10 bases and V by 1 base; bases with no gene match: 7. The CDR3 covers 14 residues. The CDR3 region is CASSLAAGVIEQFF. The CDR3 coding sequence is TGTGCCAGCAGCTTAGCTGCGGGGGTTATAGAGCAGTTCTTC.

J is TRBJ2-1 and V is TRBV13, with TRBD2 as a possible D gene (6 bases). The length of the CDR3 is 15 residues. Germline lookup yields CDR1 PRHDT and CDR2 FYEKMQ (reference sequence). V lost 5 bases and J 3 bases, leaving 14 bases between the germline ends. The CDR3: CASSMRLANYNEQFF. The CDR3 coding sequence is TGTGCCAGCAGCATGAGGCTAGCGAACTACAATGAGCAGTTCTTC.

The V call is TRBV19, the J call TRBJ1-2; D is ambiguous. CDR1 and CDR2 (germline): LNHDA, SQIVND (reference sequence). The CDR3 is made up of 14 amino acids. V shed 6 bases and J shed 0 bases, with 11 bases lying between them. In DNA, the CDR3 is TGTGCCAGTAGCCCCGTCGGTTCTAACTATGGCTACACCTTC. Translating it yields CASSPVGSNYGYTF.

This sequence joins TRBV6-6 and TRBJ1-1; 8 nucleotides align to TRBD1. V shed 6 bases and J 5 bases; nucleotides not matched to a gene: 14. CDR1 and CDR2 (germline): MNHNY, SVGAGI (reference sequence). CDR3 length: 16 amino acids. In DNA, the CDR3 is TGTGCCAGCAGACCCTTTATAGACAGGGGTGGGACTGAAGCTTTCTTT. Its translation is CASRPFIDRGGTEAFF.

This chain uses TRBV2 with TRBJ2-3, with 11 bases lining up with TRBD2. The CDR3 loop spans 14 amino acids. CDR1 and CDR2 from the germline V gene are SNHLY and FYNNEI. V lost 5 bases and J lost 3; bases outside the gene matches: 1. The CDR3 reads CASSRLAGTDTQYF. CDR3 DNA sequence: TGTGCCAGCAGTCGACTAGCGGGGACAGATACGCAGTATTTT.

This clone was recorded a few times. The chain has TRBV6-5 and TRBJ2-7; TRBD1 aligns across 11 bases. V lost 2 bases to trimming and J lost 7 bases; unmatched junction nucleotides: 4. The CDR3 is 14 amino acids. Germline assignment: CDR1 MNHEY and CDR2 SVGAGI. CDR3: CASSYHGTGGEQYF. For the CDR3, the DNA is TGTGCCAGCAGTTACCATGGGACAGGGGGTGAGCAGTACTTC.

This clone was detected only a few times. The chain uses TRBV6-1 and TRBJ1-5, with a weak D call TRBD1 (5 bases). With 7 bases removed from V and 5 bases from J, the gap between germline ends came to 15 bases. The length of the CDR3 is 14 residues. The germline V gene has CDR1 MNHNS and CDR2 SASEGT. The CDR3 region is CASTRVTGDQPQHF. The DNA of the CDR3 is TGTGCCAGCACCCGGGTTACAGGCGATCAGCCCCAGCATTTT.

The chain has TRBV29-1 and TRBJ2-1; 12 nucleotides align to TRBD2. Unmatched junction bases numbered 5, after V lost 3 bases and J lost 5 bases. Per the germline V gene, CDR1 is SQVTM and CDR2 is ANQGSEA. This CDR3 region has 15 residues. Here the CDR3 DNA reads TGCAGCGTTGACCCGGCTAGCGGGGGGGACAATGAGCAGTTCTTC. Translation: CSVDPASGGDNEQFF.

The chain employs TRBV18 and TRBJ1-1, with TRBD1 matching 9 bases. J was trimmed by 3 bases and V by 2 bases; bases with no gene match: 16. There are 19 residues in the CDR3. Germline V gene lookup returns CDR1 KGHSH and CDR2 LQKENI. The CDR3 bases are TGTGCCAGCTCACCAGAGGATACTACAGGGGGCCTAGGGGACACTGAAGCTTTCTTT. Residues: CASSPEDTTGGLGDTEAFF. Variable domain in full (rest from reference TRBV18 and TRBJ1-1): NAGVMQNPRHLVRRRGQEARLRCSPMKGHSHVYWYRQLPEEGLKFMVYLQKENIIDESGMPKERFSAEFPKEGPSILRIQQVVRGDSAAYFCASSPEDTTGGLGDTEAFFGQGTRLTVV.

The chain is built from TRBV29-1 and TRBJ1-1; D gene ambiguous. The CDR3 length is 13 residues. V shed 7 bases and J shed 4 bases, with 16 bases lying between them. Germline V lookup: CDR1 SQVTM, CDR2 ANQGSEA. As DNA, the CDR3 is TGCAGCGGGCAAAGTTCTGGCGGCACTGAAGCTTTCTTT. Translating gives CSGQSSGGTEAFF.

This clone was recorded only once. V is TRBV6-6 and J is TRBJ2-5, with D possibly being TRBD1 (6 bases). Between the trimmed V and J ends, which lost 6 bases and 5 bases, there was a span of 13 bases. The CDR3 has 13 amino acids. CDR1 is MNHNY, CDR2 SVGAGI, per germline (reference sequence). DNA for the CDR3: TGTGCCAGCAGCCAACAGGGACCGGAGACCCAGTACTTC. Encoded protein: CASSQQGPETQYF.

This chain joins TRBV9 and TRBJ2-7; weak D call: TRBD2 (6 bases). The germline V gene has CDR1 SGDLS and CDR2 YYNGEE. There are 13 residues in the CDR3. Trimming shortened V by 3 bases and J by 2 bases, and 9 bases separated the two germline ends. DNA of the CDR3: TGTGCCAGCAGCGGGAGGGGCACCTACGAGCAGTACTTC. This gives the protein CASSGRGTYEQYF.

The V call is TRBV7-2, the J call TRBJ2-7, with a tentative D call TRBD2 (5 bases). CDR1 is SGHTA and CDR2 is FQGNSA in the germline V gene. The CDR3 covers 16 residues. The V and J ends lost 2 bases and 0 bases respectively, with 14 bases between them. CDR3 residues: CASSLRWTVDSYEQYF. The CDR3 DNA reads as TGTGCCAGCAGCTTACGGTGGACTGTCGACTCCTACGAGCAGTACTTC.

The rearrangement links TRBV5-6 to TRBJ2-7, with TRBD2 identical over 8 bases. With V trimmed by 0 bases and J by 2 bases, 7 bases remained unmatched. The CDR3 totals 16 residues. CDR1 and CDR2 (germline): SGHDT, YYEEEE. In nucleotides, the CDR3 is TGTGCCAGCAGCTTGGATGGCGGGGGGATCCCCTACGAGCAGTACTTC. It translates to CASSLDGGGIPYEQYF.

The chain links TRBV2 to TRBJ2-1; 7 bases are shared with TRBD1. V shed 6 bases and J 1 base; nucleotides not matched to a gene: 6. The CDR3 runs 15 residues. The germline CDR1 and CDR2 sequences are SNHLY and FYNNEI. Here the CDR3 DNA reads TGTGCCAGCAGAAAGACAGGGTCGTCCTACAATGAGCAGTTCTTC. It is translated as CASRKTGSSYNEQFF. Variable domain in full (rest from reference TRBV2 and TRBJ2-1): EPEVTQTPSHQVTQMGQEVILRCVPISNHLYFYWYRQILGQKVEFLVSFYNNEISEKSEIFDDQFSVERPDGSNFTLKIRSTKLEDSAMYFCASRKTGSSYNEQFFGPGTRLTVL.

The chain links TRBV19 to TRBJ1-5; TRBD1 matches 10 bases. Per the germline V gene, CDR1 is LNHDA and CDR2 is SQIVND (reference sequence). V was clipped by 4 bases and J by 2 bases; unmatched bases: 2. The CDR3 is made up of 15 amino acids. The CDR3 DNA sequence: TGTGCCAGTAGTACCGGGACAGGGGGCAATCAGCCCCAGCATTTT. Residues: CASSTGTGGNQPQHF.

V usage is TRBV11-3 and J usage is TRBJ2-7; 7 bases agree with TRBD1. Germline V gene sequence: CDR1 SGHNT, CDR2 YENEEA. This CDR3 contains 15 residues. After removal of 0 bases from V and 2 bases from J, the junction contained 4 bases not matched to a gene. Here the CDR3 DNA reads TGTGCCAGCAGCTTAGATGGAACAGGGGCCTACGAGCAGTACTTC. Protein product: CASSLDGTGAYEQYF. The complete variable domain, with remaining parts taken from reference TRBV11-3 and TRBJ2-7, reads EAGVVQSPRYKIIEKKQPVAFWCNPISGHNTLYWYLQNLGQGPELLIRYENEEAVDDSQLPKDRFSAERLKGVDSTLKIQPAELGDSAVYLCASSLDGTGAYEQYFGPGTRLTVT.

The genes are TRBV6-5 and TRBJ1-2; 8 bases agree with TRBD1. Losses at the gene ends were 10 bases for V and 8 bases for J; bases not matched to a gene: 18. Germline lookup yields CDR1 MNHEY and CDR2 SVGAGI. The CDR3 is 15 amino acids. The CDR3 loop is CATYSIGQGRGGYTF. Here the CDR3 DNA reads TGTGCCACCTACTCAATAGGACAGGGACGTGGAGGCTACACCTTC.

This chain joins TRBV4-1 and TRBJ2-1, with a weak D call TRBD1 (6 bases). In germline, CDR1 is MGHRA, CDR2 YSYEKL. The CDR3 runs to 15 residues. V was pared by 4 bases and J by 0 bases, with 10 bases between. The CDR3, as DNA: TGCGCCAGCAGCCGACAGGTAACCTCCTACAATGAGCAGTTCTTC. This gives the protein CASSRQVTSYNEQFF.

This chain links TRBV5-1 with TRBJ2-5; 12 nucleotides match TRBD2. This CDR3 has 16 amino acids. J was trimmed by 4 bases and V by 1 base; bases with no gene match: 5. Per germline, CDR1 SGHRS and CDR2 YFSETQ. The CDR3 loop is CASSLLAGGPRETQYF. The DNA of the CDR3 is TGCGCCAGCAGCTTGCTAGCGGGGGGGCCCCGAGAGACCCAGTACTTC.

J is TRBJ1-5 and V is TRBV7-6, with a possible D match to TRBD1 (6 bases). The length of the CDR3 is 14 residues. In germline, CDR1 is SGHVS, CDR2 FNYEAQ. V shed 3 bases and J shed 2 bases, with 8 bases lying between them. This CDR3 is CASSFRQGNQPQHF. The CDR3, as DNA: TGTGCCAGCAGCTTCCGACAGGGCAATCAGCCCCAGCATTTT.